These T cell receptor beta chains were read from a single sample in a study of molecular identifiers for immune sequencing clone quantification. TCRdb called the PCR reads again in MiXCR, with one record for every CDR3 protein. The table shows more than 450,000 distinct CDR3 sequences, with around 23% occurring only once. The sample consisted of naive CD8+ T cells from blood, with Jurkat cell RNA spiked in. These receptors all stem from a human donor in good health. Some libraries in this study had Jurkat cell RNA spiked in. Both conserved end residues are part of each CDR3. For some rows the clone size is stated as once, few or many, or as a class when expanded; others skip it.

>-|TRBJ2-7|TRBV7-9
CASSPYKDGPHEQYF
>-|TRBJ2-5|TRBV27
CASSLLNRGRETQYF
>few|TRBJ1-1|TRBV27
CASRQGALNTEAFF
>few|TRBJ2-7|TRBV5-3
CASTPGPYSSYEQYF
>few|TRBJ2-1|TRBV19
CASSIGFGSSYNEQFF
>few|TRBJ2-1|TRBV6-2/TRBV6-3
CASSFTGTPPDNEQFF
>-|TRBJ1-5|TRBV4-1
CASSQDSYNQPQHF
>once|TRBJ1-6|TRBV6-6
CASRAAYNSPLHF
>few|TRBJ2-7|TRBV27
CASSQSGGSEQYF
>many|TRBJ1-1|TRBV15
CATSRETGTAEAFF
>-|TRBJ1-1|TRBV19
CASSMDSDGPNTEAFF
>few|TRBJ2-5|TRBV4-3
CASSQDLVGGGETQYF
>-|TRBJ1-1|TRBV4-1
CASSPLTGMNTEAFF
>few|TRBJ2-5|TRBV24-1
CATGALNQGARRETQYF
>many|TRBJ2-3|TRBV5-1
CASSTSAASTDTQYF
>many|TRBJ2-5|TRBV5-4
CASSIPREETQYF
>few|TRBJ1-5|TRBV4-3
CASSQQVRGPEGPEQPQHF
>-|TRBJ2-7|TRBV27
CASSLLAGEQYF
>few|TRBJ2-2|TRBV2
CASSERGNRGGELFF
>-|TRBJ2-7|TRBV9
CASSVAGTRRDEQYF
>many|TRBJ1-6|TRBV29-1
CSGGSGGQKNSPLHF
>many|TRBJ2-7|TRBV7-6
CASSFTNQGPYEQYF
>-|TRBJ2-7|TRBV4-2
CASIQESGIDIEQYF
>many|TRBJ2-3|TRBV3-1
CASSANPGLETDTQYF
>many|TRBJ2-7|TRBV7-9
CASSLVTGTNYYEQYF
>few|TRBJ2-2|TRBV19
CASSIGAGTGELFF
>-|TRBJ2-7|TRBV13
CASSMGLAGTLEQYF
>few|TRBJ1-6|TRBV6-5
CASRRDSLSYNSPLHF
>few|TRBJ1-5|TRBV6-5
CASSTGTAINQPQHF
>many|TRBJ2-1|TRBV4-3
CASSQTSGGYNEQFF